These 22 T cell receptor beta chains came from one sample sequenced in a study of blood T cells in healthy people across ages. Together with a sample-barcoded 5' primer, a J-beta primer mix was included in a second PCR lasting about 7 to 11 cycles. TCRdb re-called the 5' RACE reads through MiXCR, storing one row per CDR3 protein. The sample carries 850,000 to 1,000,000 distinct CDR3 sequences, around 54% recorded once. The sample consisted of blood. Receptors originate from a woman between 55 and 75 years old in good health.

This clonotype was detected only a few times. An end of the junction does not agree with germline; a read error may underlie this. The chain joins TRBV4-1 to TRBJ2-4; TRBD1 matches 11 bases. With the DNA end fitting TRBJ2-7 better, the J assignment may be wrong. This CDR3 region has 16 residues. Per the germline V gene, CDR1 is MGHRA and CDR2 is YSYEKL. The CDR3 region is CACSQDPGQGVHEQYF. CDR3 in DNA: TGCGCCTGCAGCCAAGATCCGGGACAGGGGGTTCACGAGCAGTACTTC.

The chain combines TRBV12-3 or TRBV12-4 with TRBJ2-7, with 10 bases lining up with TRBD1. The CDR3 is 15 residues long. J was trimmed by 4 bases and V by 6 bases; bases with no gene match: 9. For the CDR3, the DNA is TGTGCCAGCAGCCCAGGGACAGGGGCGAGGTACGAGCAGTACTTC. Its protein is CASSPGTGARYEQYF.

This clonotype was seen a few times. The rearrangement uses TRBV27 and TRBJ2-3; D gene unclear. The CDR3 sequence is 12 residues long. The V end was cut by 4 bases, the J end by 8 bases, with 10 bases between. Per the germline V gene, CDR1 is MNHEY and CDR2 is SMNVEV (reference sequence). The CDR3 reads CASSSQGGTQYF. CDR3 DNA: TGTGCCAGCAGTTCCCAAGGTGGTACGCAGTATTTT.

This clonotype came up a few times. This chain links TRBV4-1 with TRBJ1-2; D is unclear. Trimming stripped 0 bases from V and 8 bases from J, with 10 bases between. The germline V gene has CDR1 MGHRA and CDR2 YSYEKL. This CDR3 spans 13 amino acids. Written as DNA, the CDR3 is TGCGCCAGCAGCCAAGACCCGCTAGGCGGCTACACCTTC. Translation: CASSQDPLGGYTF.

The CDR3 DNA follows: TGTGCCAGCTCACCAAGGAAGCGGGAGCTTGAGACCCAGTACTTC. It yields the protein CASSPRKRELETQYF. V usage is TRBV18 and J usage is TRBJ2-5; 8 bases match TRBD2. The junction had 7 bases not matched to a gene; V was cut back by 2 bases and J by 5 bases. The germline gives CDR1 KGHSH, CDR2 LQKENI. CDR3 size: 15 residues.

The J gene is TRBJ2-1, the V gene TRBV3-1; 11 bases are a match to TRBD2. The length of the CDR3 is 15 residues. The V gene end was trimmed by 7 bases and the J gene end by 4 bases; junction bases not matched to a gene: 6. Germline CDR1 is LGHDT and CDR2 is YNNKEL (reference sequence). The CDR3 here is CASISTSGRYNEQFF. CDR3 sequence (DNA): TGTGCCAGCATCTCTACTAGCGGGAGATACAATGAGCAGTTCTTC.

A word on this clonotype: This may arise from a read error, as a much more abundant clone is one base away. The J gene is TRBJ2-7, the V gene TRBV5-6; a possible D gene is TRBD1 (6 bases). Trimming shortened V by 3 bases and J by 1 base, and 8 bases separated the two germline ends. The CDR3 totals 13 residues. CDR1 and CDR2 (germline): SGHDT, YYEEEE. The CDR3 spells CASSSDSSYEQYF. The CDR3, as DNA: TGTGCCAGCAGCTCGGACAGTTCCTACGAGCAGTACTTC. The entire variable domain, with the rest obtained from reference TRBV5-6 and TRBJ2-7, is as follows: DAGVTQSPTHLIKTRGQQVTLRCSPKSGHDTVSWYQQALGQGPQFIFQYYEEEERQRGNFPDRFSGHQFPNYSSELNVNALLLGDSALYLCASSSDSSYEQYFGPGTRLTVT.

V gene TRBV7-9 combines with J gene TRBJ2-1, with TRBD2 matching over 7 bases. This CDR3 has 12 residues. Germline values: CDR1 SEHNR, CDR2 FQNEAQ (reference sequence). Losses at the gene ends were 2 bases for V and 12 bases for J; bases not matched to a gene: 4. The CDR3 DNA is TGTGCCAGCAGCTTACAAGGGGAGGGGCAGTTCTTC. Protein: CASSLQGEGQFF.

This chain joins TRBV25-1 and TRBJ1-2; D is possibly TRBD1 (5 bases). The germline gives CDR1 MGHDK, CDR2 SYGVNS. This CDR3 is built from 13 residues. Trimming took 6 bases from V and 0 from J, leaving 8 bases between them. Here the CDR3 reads CASRTDTNYGYTF. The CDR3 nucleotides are TGTGCCAGCAGGACAGATACTAACTATGGCTACACCTTC.

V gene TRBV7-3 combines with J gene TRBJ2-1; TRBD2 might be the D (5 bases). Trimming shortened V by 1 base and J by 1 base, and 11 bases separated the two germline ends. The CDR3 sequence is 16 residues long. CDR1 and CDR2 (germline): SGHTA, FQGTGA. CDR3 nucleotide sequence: TGTGCCAGCAGCTTAAAACCAGCGGCGTCCTACAATGAGCAGTTCTTC. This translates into CASSLKPAASYNEQFF.

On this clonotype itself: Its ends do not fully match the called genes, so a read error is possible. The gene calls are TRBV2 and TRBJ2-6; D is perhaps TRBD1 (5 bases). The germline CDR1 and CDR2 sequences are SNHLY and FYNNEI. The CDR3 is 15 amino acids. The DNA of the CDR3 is TGTGCCAGCGATAGAGATCGCTCTGGGGCCAGCGTCCTGACTTTC. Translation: CASDRDRSGASVLTF. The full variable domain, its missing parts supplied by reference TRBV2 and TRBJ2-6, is EPEVTQTPSHQVTQMGQEVILRCVPISNHLYFYWYRQILGQKVEFLVSFYNNEISEKSEIFDDQFSVERPDGSNFTLKIRSTKLEDSAMYFCASDRDRSGASVLTFGAGSRLTVL.

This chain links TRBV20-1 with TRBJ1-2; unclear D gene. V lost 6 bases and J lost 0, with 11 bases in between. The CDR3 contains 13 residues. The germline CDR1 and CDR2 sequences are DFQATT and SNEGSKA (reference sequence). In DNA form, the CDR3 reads TGCAGTGCCACGGAGGGTACTAACTATGGCTACACCTTC. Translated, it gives CSATEGTNYGYTF.

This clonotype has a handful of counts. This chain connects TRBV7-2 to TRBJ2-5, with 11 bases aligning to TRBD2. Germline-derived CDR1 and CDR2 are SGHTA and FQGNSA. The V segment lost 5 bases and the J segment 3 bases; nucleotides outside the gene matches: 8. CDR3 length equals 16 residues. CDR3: CASSPDPGLAEETQYF. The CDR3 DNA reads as TGTGCCAGCAGCCCGGACCCGGGACTAGCGGAAGAGACCCAGTACTTC.

The CDR3 reads CASSLAGQYNEQYF. CDR3 coding DNA: TGCGCCAGCAGCTTGGCCGGACAGTATAACGAGCAGTACTTC. The chain links TRBV5-1 to TRBJ2-7; D is perhaps TRBD1 (6 bases). The V end lost 0 bases, the J end lost 5 bases, and 12 bases lay between the germline ends. Germline V gene lookup returns CDR1 SGHRS and CDR2 YFSETQ. The CDR3 spans 14 residues.

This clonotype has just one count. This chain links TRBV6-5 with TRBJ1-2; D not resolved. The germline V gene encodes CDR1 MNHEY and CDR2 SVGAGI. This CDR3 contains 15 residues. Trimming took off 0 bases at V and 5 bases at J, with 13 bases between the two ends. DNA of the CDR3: TGTGCCAGCAGTTACTCGAACAGCGCCTTATATGGCTACACCTTC. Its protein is CASSYSNSALYGYTF.

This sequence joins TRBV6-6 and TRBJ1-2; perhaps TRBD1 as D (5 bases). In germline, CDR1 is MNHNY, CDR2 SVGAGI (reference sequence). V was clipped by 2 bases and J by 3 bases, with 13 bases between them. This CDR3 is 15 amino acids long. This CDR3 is CASSYLRPGDYGYTF. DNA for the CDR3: TGTGCCAGCAGTTACCTACGCCCGGGGGACTATGGCTACACCTTC.

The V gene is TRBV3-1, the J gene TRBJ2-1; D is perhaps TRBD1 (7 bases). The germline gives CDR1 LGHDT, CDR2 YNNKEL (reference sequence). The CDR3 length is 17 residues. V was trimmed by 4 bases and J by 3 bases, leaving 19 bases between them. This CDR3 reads CASSRGGRDLNYNEQFF. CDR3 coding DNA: TGTGCCAGCAGCCGAGGGGGCCGGGACTTAAACTACAATGAGCAGTTCTTC.

CDR3 residues: CATQYRDRLSGEQYF. CDR3 coding DNA: TGTGCCACCCAATACCGGGACAGGCTATCGGGCGAGCAGTACTTC. V is TRBV6-2 or TRBV6-3 and J is TRBJ2-4; 8 bases align to TRBD1. The better agreement between TRBJ2-7 and the DNA end casts doubt on the J call. Germline CDR1 MNHEY, CDR2 SVGEGT. This CDR3 comprises 15 residues.

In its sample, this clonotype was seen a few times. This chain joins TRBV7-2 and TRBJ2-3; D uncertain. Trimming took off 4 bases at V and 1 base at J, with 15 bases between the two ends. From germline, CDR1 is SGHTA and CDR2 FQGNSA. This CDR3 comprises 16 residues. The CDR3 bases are TGTGCCAGCAGCTCCTACCGGGCTATGGGCACAGATACGCAGTATTTT. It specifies CASSSYRAMGTDTQYF.

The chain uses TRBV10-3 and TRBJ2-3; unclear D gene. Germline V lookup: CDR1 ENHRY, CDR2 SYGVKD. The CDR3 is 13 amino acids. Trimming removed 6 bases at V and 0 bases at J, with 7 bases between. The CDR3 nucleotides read TGTGCCATCAGACCAAGGAGCACAGATACGCAGTATTTT. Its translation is CAIRPRSTDTQYF.

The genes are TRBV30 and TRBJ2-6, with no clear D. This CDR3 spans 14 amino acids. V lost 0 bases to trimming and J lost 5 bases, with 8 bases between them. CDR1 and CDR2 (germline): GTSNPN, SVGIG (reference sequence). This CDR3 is CAWSVGTRANVLTF. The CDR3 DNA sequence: TGTGCCTGGAGTGTAGGAACTAGGGCCAACGTCCTGACTTTC.

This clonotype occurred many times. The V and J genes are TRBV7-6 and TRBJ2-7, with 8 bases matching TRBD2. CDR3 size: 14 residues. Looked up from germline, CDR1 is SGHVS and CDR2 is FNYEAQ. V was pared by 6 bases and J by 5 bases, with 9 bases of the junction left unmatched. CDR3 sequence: CASSRGAGGNEQYF. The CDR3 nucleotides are TGTGCCAGCAGTCGAGGCGCGGGAGGCAACGAGCAGTACTTC.